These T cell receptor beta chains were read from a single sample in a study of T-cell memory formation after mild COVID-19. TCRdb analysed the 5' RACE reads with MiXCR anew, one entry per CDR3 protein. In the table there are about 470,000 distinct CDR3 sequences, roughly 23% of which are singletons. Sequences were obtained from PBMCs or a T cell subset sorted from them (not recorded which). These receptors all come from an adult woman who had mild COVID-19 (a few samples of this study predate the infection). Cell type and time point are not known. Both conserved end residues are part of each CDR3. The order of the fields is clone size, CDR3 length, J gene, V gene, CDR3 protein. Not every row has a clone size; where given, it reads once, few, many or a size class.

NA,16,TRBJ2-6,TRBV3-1,CASSPHSSSGANVLTF
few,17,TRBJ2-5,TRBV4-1,CASSQSGSATLQETQYF
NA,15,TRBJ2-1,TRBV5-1,CASSLDGGAHNEQFF
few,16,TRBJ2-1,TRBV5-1,CASSLSPGTGYNEQFF
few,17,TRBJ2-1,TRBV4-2,CASSQDGAGEEDGEQFF
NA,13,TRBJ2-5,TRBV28,CASSTGNKETQYF
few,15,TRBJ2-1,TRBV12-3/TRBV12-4,CASSPESGENNEQFF
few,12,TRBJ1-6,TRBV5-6,CASGLGGSPLHF
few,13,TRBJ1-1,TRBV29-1,CSVARSRDTEAFF
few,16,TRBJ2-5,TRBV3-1,CASSQDRTGRQETQYF
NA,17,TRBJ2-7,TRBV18,CASSPQDSSELGYEQYF
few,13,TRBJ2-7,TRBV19,CAAGQGVSYEQYF
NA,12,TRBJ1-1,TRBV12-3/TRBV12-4,CASSFVDQRAFF
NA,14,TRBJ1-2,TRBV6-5,CASSYKGKGYGYTF
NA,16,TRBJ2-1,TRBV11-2,CASSSGGGAWYNEQFF
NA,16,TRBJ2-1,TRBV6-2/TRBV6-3,CASSQRAGITNNEQFF
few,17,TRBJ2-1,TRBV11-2,CASSRSIGTGGGDEQFF
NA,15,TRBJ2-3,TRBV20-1,CSARLAGISTDTQYF
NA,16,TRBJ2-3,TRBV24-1,CATSDQTGAHPDTQYF
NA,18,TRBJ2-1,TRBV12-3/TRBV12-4,CASSFISSGGHISGEQFF
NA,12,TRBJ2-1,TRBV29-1,CSVPGQINEQFF
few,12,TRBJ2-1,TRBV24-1,CATSDFPDEQFF
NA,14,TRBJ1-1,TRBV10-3,CAISEVVANTEAFF
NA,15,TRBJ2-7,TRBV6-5,CASSPPAGGKDEQYF
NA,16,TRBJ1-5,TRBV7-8,CASSFEGAGGNQPQHF
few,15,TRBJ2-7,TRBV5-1,CASSLGHLGPYEQYF
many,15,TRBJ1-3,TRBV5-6,CASSLTGGTGNTIYF
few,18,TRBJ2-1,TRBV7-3,CASSLPPLSGGDYNEQFF
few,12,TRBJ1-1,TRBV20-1,CLPIYSNTEAFF
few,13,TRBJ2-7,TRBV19,CASSIDRRYEQYF
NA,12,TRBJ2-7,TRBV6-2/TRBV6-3,CASSYNLYEQYF
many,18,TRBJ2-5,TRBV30,CAWSFGSGGSFKGETQYF
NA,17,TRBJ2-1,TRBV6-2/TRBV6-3,CASSYRTSGLSYNEQFF
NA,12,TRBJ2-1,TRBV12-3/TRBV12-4,CASRDRGNEQFF
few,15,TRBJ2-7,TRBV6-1,CASSDGTGGSYEQYF
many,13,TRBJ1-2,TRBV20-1,CSARNKDNYGYTF
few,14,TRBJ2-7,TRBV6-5,CASRSGSVIYEQYF
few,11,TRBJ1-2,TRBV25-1,CATSEGRGYTF
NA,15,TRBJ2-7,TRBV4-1,CASSQERGLSYEQYF
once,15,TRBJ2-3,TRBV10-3,CAISPGGAGTDTQYF
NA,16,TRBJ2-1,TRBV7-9,CASSPAAGGAIGEQFF
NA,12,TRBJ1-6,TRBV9,CASSVDRPPLHF
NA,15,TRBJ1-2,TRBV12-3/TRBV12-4,CASSFKREPNYGYTF
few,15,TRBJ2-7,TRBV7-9,CASSLEQGALVEQYF
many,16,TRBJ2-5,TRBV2,CASREDPGTGQETQYF
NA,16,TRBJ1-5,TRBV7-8,CASSLERTAFNQPQHF
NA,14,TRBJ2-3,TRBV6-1,CASSYRGRTDTQYF
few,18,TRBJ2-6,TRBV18,CASSPNSPRRSGANVLTF
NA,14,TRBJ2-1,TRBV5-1,CASTLTSSYNEQFF